The clone carrying this T cell receptor beta chain was counted ten times or more. Some clones are missing from TCRdb's copy, which holds only in-frame ones; the method was immunoSEQ multiplex PCR. The sample includes some 100,000 clones, roughly 80% seen only once; the top ten take around 4.5%. V trimming: 1 base; J trimming: 3 bases; junction bases outside the gene matches: 0. The CDR3 consists of 14 residues. Germline V gene data show CDR1 as SGHAT and CDR2 as FQNNGV. The data stem from a study of blood T cell repertoires in COVID-19. Study-wide context: Whether acute or convalescent, the COVID-19 samples came from the United States, Italy and Spain.

The chain has TRBV11-2 and TRBJ1-2, with 9 positions matching TRBD1. What was sequenced was peripheral blood. The sequence came from a man in his 60s with acute or convalescent COVID-19. The CDR3 region has the DNA TGTGCCAGCAGCTTAGGGGACAGGGACTATGGCTACACCTTC. Translating it yields CASSLGDRDYGYTF.